Given below is one T cell receptor beta chain in context. Measured with immunoSEQ multiplex PCR; TCRdb has only the in-frame clones, and not every one. The table shows 70,000 or so clones, with about 90% occurring only once. This sample was taken from a study of blood T cell repertoires in COVID-19. The germline gives CDR1 MNHEY, CDR2 SVGEGT. This CDR3 spans 15 amino acids. The V and J ends lost 6 bases and 3 bases respectively, with 15 bases between them. This receptor was taken from a man aged 50-60 years with active COVID-19. The chain carries TRBV6-2 or TRBV6-3 and TRBJ2-1; the D gene is possibly TRBD2 (5 bases). Sequenced material: peripheral blood. The CDR3: CASSPRRTFYNEQFF. Here the CDR3 DNA reads TGTGCCAGCAGCCCCCGCCGGACTTTCTACAATGAGCAGTTCTTC.